This paragraph reports one T cell receptor beta chain. Its cognate antigen has yet to be identified. No base quality information exists; no much larger clone differs at one position. The source of the sample is a study of T cells after yellow fever vaccination (dated by TCRdb to the late 2010s). For the study in its entirety: The SMART-Seq v4 Ultra Low Input RNA kit was used to prepare libraries from fractions with low cell numbers. To follow T-cell clones before and after primary and booster YFV17D yellow fever vaccination, bulk TCR alpha and beta repertoires were sequenced over time. Two healthy male donors, one aged 18 to 30 and one aged 30 to 39 years, made up the cohort. Bulk PBMC replicates and cell subsets were isolated from blood drawn at multiple timepoints before and after both primary and secondary immunization.

V loses 7 bases at its end and J loses 2 bases; junction bases beyond the gene matches: 10. Including the terminal cysteine and phenylalanine, the CDR3 comprises 15 residues. Only the CDR3 DNA stays, 45 bases, in frame from base 1. According to the germline V gene, CDR1 reads MNHEY and CDR2 reads SVGAGI. Per the publication, the treatment or condition label means: live attenuated yellow fever vaccine strain. Two biological replicates of bulk PBMCs were collected at each blood-draw timepoint. PBMCs were isolated from peripheral blood using a standard Ficoll-Paque protocol. TriZol was used to extract RNA from bulk PBMCs, from CD4 and CD8 fractions, and from dextramer-positive and dextramer-negative fractions. TCRdb lists the instrument as Illumina NovaSeq 6000. TCR cDNA was synthesized by 5'RACE template switching, through which a universal primer site and unique molecular identifiers were introduced. Priming for cDNA synthesis came from both the TCR alpha and TCR beta constant segments. Library amplification used two PCR steps, and the second PCR step added sample barcodes and sequencing adapters. Sequencing of libraries was performed on Illumina HiSeq 2500 (2x100 bp) or NovaSeq (2x150 bp). Per the authors' processing: MIGEC handled demultiplexing of reads and collapsing into UMI consensus sequences, while MiXCR performed V(D)J alignment. Using edgeR on replicate PBMC samples, clonotypes were called vaccine-responding if FDR was below 0.01 and the log2 fold change was above 5 up to day 15. Each bulk clonotype received a CD4 or CD8 identity based on whether the sequenced CD4 or CD8 repertoire contained that clonotype at higher abundance. TCRdb trimmed the raw reads at Q25, called clones with MiXCR and kept productive beta chains. Here each entry gathers all rows of one CDR3 protein and keeps the most common genes and DNA. The V and J calls were determined by TCRdb, not by the authors. Recorded for this sample are a few hundred thousand distinct CDR3 sequences; 3.5% to 5% of them occurred a single time. Approximately 19% of the sample comes from the top ten.

Overall results and qualifications from the work: FACS-sorted repertoires could contain abundant contaminating clonotypes from the bulk population, so computational filtering was required. After the booster, most clones that had expanded after primary vaccination were detected again (around 95% of CD4 and around nine tenths of CD8), suggesting broad maintenance of memory. Compared with the primary T-cell response, the secondary T-cell response was faster but weaker, reaching its peak on day 5 rather than on day 15. Because only two donors were included in the study, the extent to which the findings can be generalized is limited. A small share of clonotypes was detected in both CD4 and CD8 compartments, with the overlap likely arising from convergent recombination.

This sequence originates from a man aged 18 to 35 who received the YFV17D yellow fever vaccine. This specimen consisted of PBMCs, obtained 15 days after the yellow fever booster vaccination. The sequence is built from TRBV6-5 and TRBJ2-5, with 7 bases aligning to TRBD2. The sequence in DNA is TGTGCCAGCAAATATTGGGGGGGGTCTCAAGAGACCCAGTACTTC. It codes for CASKYWGGSQETQYF.